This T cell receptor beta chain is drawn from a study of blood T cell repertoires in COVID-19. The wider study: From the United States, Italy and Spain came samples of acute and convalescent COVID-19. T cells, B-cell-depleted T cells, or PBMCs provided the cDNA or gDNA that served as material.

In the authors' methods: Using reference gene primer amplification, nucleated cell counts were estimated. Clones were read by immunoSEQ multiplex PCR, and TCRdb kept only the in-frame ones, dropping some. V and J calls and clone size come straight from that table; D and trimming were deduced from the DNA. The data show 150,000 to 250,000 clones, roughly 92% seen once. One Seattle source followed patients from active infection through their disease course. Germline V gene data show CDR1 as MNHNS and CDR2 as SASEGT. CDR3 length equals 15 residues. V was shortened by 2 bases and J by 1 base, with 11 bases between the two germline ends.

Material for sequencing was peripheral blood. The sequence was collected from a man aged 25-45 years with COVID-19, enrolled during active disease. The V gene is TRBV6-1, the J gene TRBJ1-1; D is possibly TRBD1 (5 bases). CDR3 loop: CASSEKNRGNTEAFF. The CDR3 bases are TGTGCCAGCAGTGAAAAAAATAGGGGGAACACTGAAGCTTTCTTT.